This T cell receptor (beta chain) was sequenced in a study of cytomegalovirus exposure and HLA in healthy donors. Study findings and constraints: Researchers catalogued around 150 TCR beta chains as cytomegalovirus-associated. In a later analysis, several top co-occurrence clusters appeared linked to parvovirus B19, influenza, CMV and Epstein-Barr virus.

PCR amplification relied on 60 Vbeta primers (plus 13 Jbeta primers). Sequenced by immunoSEQ multiplex PCR; TCRdb stores in-frame clones only, minus some. The table records hundreds of thousands of clones, around four fifths of them present only once. This CDR3 comprises 18 residues. Germline V gene data show CDR1 as SGHRS and CDR2 as YFSETQ. The V and J ends lost 4 bases and 7 bases, in that order; junction bases with no gene match: 13. Whereas donors were nominally healthy upon sampling, unrecorded immune exposures were probable. Notes on this clone: The antigen remains unidentified.

This TCR was sampled from a woman aged 60 to 75 in good health and CMV-seropositive. J is TRBJ2-3 and V is TRBV5-1, with 15 bases fitting TRBD2. The sequenced sample was PBMCs. CDR3 in amino acids: CASSPDGLAGGPGNTQYF. The CDR3 DNA reads TGCGCCAGCAGCCCGGATGGACTAGCGGGGGGGCCGGGGAATACGCAGTATTTT. The full variable domain, rest sourced from reference TRBV5-1 and TRBJ2-3, is KAGVTQTPRYLIKTRGQQVTLSCSPISGHRSVSWYQQTPGQGLQFLFEYFSETQRNKGNFPGRFSGRQFSNSRSEMNVSTLELGDSALYLCASSPDGLAGGPGNTQYFGPGTRLTVL.